This paragraph covers one T cell receptor beta chain sequence. These data belong to a study of T cell clones after liver transplantation. Study-wide background: Samples came from ITN030ST, which attempted immunosuppression withdrawal within 2 years of liver transplantation. Three of the eight recipients were HCV-positive; the rest had non-autoimmune, non-viral transplant indications.

The table came from immunoSEQ multiplex PCR; TCRdb's copy has only in-frame clones and leaves some out. The sample carries some 9,500 clones, around 72% recorded once. Germline CDR1 and CDR2: SGHRS and YFSETQ. This CDR3 is 15 amino acids long. V shed 0 bases and J shed 5 bases, with 11 bases lying between them. Thawed unstimulated PBMCs were FACS-sorted by CD3, CD4 and CD8 into two populations. The chain carries TRBV5-1 and TRBJ2-2; TRBD1 is a possible D gene (5 bases). The TCR comes from a human patient who received a liver transplant. Some T cells may originate from the graft donor. The sequences come from CD8+ T cells from blood, collected at the roughly 15-month timepoint. The CDR3 DNA sequence: TGCGCCAGCAGCTTGGGCTTGGGGCTTACCGGGGAGCTGTTTTTT. The encoded protein is CASSLGLGLTGELFF.